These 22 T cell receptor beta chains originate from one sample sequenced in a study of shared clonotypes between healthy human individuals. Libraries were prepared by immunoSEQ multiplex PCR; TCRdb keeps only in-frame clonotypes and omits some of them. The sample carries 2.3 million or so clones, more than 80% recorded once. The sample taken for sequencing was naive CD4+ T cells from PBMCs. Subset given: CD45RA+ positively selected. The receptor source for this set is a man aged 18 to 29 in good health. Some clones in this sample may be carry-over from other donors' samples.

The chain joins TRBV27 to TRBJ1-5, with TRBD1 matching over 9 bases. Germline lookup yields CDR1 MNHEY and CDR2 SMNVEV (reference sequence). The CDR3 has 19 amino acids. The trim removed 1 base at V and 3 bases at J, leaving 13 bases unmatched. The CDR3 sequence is CASSLWGTGTLVLNQPQHF. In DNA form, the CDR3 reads TGTGCCAGCAGTTTATGGGGGACAGGGACACTGGTCCTCAATCAGCCCCAGCATTTT.

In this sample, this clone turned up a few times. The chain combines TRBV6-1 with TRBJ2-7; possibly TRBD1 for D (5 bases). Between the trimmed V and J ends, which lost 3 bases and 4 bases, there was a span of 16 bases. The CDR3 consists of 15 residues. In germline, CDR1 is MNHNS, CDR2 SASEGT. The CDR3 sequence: CASSDTRSGIYEQYF. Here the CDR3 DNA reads TGTGCCAGCAGTGATACGAGGTCAGGGATTTACGAGCAGTACTTC.

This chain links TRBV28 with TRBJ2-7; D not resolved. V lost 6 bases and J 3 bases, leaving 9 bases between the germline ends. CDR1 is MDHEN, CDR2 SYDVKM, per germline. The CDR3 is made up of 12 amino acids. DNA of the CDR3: TGTGCCAGCAGATCTCAGCACTACGAGCAGTACTTC. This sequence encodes CASRSQHYEQYF.

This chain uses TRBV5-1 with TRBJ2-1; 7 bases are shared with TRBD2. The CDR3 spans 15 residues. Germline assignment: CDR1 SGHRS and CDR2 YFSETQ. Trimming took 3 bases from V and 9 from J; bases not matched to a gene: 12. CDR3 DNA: TGCGCCAGCAGCTCCCCGGGACTAAACTCCGGTGAGCAGTTCTTC. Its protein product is CASSSPGLNSGEQFF. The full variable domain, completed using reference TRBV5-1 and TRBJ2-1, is KAGVTQTPRYLIKTRGQQVTLSCSPISGHRSVSWYQQTPGQGLQFLFEYFSETQRNKGNFPGRFSGRQFSNSRSEMNVSTLELGDSALYLCASSSPGLNSGEQFFGPGTRLTVL.

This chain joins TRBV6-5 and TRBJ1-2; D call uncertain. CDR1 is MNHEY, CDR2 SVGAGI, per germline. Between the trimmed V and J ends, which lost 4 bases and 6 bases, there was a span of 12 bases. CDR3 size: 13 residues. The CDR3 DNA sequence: TGTGCCAGCAGTTCCCAGGAAGTGGATGGCTACACCTTC. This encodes CASSSQEVDGYTF.

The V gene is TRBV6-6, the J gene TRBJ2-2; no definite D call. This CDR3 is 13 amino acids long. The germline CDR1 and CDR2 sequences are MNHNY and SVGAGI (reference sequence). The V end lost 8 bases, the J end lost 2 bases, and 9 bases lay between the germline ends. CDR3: CASLVSNTGELFF. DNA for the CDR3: TGTGCCAGCCTGGTATCAAACACCGGGGAGCTGTTTTTT.

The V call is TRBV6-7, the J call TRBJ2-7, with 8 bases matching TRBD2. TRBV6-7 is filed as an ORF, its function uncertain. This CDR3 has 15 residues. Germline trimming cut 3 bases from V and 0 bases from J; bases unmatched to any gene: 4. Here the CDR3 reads CASSYGGRFSYEQYF. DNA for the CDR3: TGTGCCAGCAGTTATGGCGGGAGGTTCTCCTACGAGCAGTACTTC.

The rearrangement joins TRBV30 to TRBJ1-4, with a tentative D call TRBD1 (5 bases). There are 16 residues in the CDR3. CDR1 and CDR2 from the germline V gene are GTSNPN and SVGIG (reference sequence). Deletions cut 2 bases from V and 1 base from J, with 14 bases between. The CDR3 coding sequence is TGTGCCTGGAGTAGGTCCAGGGCCGGAACTAATGAAAAACTGTTTTTT. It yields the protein CAWSRSRAGTNEKLFF.

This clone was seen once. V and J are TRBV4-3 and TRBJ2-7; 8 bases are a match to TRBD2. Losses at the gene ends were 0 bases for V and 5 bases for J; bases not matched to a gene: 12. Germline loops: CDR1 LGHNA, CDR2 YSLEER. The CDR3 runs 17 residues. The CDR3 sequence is CASSQELAGIGSHEQYF. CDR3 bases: TGCGCCAGCAGCCAAGAATTAGCGGGGATTGGGTCCCACGAGCAGTACTTC.

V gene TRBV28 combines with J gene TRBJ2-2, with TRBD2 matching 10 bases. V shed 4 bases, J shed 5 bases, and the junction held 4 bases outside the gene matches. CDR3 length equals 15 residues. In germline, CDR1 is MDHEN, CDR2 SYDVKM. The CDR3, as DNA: TGTGCCAGCAGTTCTAGCGGGAGTTTAACCGGGGAGCTGTTTTTT. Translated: CASSSSGSLTGELFF.

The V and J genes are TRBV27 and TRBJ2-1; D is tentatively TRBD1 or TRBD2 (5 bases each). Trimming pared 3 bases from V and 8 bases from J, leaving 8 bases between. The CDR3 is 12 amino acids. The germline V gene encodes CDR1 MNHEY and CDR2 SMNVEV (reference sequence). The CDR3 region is CASSFRGDEQFF. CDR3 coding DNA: TGTGCCAGCAGTTTTCGGGGCGATGAGCAGTTCTTC.

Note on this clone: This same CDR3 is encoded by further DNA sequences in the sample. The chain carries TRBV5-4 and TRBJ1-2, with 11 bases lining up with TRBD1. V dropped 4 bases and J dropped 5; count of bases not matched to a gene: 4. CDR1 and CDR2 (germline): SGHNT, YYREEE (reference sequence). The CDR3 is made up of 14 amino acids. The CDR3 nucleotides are TGTGCCAGCAGCCCGGGACAGGGGGGGTATGGCTACACCTTC. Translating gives CASSPGQGGYGYTF.

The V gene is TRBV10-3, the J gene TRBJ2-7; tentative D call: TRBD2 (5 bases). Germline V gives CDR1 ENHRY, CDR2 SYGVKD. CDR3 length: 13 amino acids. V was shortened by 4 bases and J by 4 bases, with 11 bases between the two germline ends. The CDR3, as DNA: TGTGCCATCAGTGGGGAGAGGGAGTACGAGCAGTACTTC. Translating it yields CAISGEREYEQYF.

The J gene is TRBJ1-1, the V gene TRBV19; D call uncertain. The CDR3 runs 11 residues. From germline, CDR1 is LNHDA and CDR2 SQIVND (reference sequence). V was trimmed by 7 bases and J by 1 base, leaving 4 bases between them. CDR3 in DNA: TGTGCCAGTACGCAGAACACTGAAGCTTTCTTT. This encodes CASTQNTEAFF.

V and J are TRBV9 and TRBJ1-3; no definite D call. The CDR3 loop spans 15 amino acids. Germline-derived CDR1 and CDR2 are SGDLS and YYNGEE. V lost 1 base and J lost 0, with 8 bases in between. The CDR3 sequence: CASSVFPDSGNTIYF. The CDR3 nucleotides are TGTGCCAGCAGCGTATTCCCGGACTCTGGAAACACCATATATTTT.

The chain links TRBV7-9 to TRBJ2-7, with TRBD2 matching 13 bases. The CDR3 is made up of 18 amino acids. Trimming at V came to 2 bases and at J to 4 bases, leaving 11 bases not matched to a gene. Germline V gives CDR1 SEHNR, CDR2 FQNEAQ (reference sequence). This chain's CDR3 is CASSLPRTSGSLEYEQYF. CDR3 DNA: TGTGCCAGCAGCTTACCCCGGACTAGCGGGAGCTTAGAGTACGAGCAGTACTTC.

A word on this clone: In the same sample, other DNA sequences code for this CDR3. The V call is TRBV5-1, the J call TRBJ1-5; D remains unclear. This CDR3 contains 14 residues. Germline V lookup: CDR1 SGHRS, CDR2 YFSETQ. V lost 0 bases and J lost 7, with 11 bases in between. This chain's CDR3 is CASSLGPGGQPQHF. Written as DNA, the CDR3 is TGCGCCAGCAGCTTGGGTCCGGGCGGCCAGCCCCAGCATTTT.

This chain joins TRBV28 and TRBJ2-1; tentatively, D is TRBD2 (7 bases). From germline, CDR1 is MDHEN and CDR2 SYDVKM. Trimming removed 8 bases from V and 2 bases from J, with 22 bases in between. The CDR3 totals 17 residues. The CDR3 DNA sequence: TGTGCCAGCGTCTACGGGGGCGGGAGTATCCCCTACAATGAGCAGTTCTTC. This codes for CASVYGGGSIPYNEQFF.

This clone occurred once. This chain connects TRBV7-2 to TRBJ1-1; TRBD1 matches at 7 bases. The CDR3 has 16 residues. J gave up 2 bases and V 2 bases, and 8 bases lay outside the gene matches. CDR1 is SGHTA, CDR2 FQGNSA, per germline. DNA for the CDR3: TGTGCCAGCAGCTTACAATCGGGACAGCGAAACACTGAAGCTTTCTTT. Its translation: CASSLQSGQRNTEAFF.

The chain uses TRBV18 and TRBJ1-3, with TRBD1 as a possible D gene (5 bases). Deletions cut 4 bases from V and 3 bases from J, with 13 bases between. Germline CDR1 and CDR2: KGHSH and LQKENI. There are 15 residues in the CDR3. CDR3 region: CASSQDQGGGNTIYF. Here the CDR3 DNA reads TGTGCCAGCTCACAGGACCAGGGTGGTGGAAACACCATATATTTT.

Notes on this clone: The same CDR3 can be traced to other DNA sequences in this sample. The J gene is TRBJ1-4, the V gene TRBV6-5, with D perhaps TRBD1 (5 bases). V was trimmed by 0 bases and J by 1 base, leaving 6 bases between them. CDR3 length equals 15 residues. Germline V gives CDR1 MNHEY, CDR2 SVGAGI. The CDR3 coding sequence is TGTGCCAGCAGTTACTCGAGGGGAACTAATGAAAAACTGTTTTTT. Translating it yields CASSYSRGTNEKLFF.

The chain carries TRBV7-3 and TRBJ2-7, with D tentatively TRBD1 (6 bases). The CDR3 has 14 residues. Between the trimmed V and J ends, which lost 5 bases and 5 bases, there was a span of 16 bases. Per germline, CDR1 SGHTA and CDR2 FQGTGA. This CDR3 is CASSRDRWANEQYF. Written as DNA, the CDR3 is TGTGCCAGCAGCCGTGACAGGTGGGCTAACGAGCAGTACTTC. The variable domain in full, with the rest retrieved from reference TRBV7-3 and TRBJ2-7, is GAGVSQTPSNKVTEKGKYVELRCDPISGHTALYWYRQSLGQGPEFLIYFQGTGAADDSGLPNDRFFAVRPEGSVSTLKIQRTERGDSAVYLCASSRDRWANEQYFGPGTRLTVT.